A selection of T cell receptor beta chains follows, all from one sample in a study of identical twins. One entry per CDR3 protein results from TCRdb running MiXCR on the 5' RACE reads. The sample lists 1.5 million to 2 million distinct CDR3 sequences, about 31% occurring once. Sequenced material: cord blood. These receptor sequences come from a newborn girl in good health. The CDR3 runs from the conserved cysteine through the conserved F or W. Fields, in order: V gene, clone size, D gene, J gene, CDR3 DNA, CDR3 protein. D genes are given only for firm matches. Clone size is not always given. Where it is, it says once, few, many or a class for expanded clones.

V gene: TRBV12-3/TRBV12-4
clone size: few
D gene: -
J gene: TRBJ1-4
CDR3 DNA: TGTGCCAGCAGCTTGCGAGGGGGAGGAGAAAAACTGTTTTTT
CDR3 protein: CASSLRGGGEKLFF

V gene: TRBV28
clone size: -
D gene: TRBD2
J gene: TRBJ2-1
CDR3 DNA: TGTGCCAGCAGTACCCGACTAGCGGGAGGGCCGAGCTCCTACAATGAGCAGTTCTTC
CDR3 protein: CASSTRLAGGPSSYNEQFF

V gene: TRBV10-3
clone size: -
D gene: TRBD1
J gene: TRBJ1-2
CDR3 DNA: TGTGCCATCAGTGACACGACAGGGGTAGGCTACACCTTC
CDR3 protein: CAISDTTGVGYTF

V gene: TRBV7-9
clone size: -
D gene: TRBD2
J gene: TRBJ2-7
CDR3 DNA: TGTGCCAGCAGTTCCGGGACTAGCGTATCACCCTACGAGCAGTACTTC
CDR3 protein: CASSSGTSVSPYEQYF

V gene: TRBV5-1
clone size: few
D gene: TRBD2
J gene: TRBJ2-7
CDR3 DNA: TGCGCCAGCAGCTTGAGCGTAACGACTAGCGCCTACGAGCAGTACTTC
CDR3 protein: CASSLSVTTSAYEQYF

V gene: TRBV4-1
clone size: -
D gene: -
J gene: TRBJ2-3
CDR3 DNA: TGCGCCAGCAGCCGGGGACCTTCCGTTCAGGATACGCAGTATTTT
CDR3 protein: CASSRGPSVQDTQYF

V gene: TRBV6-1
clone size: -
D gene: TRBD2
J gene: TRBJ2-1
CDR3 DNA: TGTGCCAGCAGGCTAGCGGGAGGGCCAGACAATGAGCAGTTCTTC
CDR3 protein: CASRLAGGPDNEQFF

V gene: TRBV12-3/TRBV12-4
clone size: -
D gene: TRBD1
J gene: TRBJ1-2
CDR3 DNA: TGTGCCAGCAGTTTGTTTCAGGGGGCAGAAGGCTACACCTTC
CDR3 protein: CASSLFQGAEGYTF

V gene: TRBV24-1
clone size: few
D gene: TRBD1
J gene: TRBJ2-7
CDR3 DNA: TGTGCCACCAGTGATTCGCACCTCACAGGGGGAAGGGAGCAGTACTTC
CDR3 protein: CATSDSHLTGGREQYF

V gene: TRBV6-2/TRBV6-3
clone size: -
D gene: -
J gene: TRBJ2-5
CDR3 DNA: TGTGCCAGCAGTTACTTCCCTACATTGACAGGGAAGTTCGCGGGAATGCGGCAAGAGACCCAGTACTTC
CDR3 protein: CASSYFPTLTGKFAGMRQETQYF

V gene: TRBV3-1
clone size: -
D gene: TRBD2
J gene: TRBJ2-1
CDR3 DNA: TGTGCCAGCAGACAAGAGAAGACTAGCTTGACCTACAATGAGCAGTTCTTC
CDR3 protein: CASRQEKTSLTYNEQFF

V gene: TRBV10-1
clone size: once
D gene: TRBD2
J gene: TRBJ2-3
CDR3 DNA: TGCGCCAGCAGTGAGTCGAGGCTAGCGGGCGTGGCGGATACGCAGTATTTT
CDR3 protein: CASSESRLAGVADTQYF

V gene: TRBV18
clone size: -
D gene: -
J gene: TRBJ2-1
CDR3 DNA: TGTGCCAGCTCACCGATCCACCGGGACGGTCCATACAATGAGCAGTTCTTC
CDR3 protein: CASSPIHRDGPYNEQFF

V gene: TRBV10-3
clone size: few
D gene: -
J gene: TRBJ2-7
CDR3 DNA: TGTGCCATCGCCTGGGGGTCCTACGAGCAGTACTTC
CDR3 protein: CAIAWGSYEQYF

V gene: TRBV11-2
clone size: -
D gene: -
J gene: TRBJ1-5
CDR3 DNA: TGTGCCAGCAGCTTAGGGGCAGGGCTGGGCAATCAGCCCCAGCATTTT
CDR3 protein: CASSLGAGLGNQPQHF

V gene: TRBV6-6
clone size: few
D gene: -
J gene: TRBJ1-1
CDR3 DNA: TGTGACAGCAGTTACCTGACAGGCCTCTCCACTGAAGCTTTCTTT
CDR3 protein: CDSSYLTGLSTEAFF

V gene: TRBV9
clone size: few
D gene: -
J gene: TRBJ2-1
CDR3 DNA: TGTGCCAGCAGCGCGACTTTCTACGAGCAGTTCTTC
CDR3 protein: CASSATFYEQFF

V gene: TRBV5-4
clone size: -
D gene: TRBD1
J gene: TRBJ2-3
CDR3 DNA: TGTGCCAGCAGCCTCCGGACAGGGAGGAGCACAGATACGCGGTATTTT
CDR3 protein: CASSLRTGRSTDTRYF

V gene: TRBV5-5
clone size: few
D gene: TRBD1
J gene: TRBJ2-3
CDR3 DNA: TGTGCCAGCAGCTCTACAGGGGACACTAGCACAGATACGCAGTATTTT
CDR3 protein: CASSSTGDTSTDTQYF

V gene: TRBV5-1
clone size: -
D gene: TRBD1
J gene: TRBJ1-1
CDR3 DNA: TGCGCCAGCAGCCGGACGGGACAGGGGGCGGACACTGAAGCTTTCTTT
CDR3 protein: CASSRTGQGADTEAFF

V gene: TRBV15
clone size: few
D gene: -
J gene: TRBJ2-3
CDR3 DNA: TGTGCCACCAGCAGAAAAGGGGGACCCACAGATACGCAGTATTTT
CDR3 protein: CATSRKGGPTDTQYF

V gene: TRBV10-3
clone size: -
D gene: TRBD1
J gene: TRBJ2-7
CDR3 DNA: TGTGCCATCAGTGAGTCCACAGGGGAAATCTTCTACGAGCAGTACTTC
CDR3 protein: CAISESTGEIFYEQYF

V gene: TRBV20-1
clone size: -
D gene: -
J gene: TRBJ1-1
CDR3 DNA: TGCAGTGCCGGAGGAGGTTTCACTGAAGCTTTCTTT
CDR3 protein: CSAGGGFTEAFF

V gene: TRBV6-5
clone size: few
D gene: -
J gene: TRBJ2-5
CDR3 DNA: TGTGCCAGCAGTCCTTATAGCGCCGGGCAAGAGACCCAGTACTTC
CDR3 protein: CASSPYSAGQETQYF

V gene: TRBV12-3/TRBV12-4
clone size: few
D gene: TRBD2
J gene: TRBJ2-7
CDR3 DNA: TGTGCCAGCAGTTTTCGTCGCCTAGCGGGGACCTACGAGCAGTACTTC
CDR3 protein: CASSFRRLAGTYEQYF

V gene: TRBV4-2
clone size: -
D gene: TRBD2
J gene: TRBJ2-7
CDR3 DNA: TGTGCCAGCAGCCAAAGGGCCGTCTGGGGGGGTCTCGACGAGCAGTACTTC
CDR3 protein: CASSQRAVWGGLDEQYF

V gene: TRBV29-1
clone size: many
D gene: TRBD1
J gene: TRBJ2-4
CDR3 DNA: TGCAGCGCCGAGACAGGGTCGGTAGGAAACATTCAGTACTTC
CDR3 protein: CSAETGSVGNIQYF

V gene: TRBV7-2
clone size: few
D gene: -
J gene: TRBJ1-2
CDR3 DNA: TGTGCCAGCAGCTTAGCCGGGCGGGGGTACTATGGCTACACCTTC
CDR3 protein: CASSLAGRGYYGYTF

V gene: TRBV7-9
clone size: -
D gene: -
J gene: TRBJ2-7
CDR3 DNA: TGTGCCAGCAGCTTAACTCTGGTCCGGGGCAGGTCCTACGAGCAGCACTTC
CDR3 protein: CASSLTLVRGRSYEQHF

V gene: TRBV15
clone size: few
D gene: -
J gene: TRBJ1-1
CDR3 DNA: TGTGCCACCAGCAGAGATATGAAACCCAACACTGAAGCTTTCTTT
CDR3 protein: CATSRDMKPNTEAFF

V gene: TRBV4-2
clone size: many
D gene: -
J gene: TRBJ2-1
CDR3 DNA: TGTGCCAGCAGCCAGCCGGGGGGCCATTCTTACAATGAGCAGTTCTTC
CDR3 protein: CASSQPGGHSYNEQFF

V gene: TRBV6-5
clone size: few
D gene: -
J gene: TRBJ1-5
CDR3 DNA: TGTGCCAGCAGTTACGCCCAGGGGAGCAATCAGCCCCAGCATTTT
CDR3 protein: CASSYAQGSNQPQHF

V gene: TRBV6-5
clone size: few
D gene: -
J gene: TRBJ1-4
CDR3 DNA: TGTGCCAGCAGTTACGGGCAGGGTGCTTCGGGGAATGAAAAACTGTTTTTT
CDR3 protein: CASSYGQGASGNEKLFF

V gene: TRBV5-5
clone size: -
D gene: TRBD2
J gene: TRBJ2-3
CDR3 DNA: TGTGCCAGCAGCCCACTAGCGGGAGGGGTTACTACGCAGTATTTT
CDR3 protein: CASSPLAGGVTTQYF

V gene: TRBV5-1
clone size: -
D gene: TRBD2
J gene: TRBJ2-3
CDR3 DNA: TGCGCCAGCAGCTTCGGGAGGGCCCGCACAGATACGCAGTATTTT
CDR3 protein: CASSFGRARTDTQYF

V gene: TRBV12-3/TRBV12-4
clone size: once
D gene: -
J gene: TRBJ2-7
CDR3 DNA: TGTGCCAGCAGTTTCTCGGACGGGGAATCCTACGAGCAGTACTTC
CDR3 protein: CASSFSDGESYEQYF

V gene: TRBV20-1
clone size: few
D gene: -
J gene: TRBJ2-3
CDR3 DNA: TGCAGTGCTCCGACTAGGCCTAGATGGACAGATACGCAGTATTTT
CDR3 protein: CSAPTRPRWTDTQYF

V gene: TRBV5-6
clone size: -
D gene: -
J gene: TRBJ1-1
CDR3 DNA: TGTGCCAGCAGCTTACAGAATATGAACACTGAAGCTTTCTTT
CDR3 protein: CASSLQNMNTEAFF

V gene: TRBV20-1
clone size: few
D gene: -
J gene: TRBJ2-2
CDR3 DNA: TGCAGTGCTAGAGGGACGAACACCGGGGAGCTGTTTTTT
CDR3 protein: CSARGTNTGELFF

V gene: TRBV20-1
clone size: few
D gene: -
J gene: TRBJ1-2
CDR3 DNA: TGCAGTGCCCAGGAGGTTGCTAGTCTCTTCTATGGCTACACCTTC
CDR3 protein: CSAQEVASLFYGYTF

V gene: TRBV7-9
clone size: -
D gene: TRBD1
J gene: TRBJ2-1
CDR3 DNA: TGTGCCAGCAGCACCGGGACAGGGACTATCAATGAGCAGTTCTTC
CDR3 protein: CASSTGTGTINEQFF

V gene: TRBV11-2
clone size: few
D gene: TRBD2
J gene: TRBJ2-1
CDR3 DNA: TGTGCCAGCAGCTTAGTTGGACTAGCTATGTCATACAATGAGCAGTTCTTC
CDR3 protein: CASSLVGLAMSYNEQFF

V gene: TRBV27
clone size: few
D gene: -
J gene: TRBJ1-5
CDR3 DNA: TGTGCCAGCAGTTTCGGGAATAGCAATCAGCCCCAGCATTTT
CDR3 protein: CASSFGNSNQPQHF

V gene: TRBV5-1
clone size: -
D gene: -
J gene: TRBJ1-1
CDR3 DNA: TGCGCCAGCATGGAGGGGACAATGAACACTGAAGCTTTCTTT
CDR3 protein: CASMEGTMNTEAFF

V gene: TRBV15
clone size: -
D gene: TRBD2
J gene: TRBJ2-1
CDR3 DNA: TGTGCCACCAGTAGCGGACTAGGCCCCCGGGCAGATGAGCAGTTCTTC
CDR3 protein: CATSSGLGPRADEQFF

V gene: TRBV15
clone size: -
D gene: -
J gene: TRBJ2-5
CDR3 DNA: TGTGCCACCACCAGAGATTCAAAGAAAGAGACCCAGTACTTC
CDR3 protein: CATTRDSKKETQYF

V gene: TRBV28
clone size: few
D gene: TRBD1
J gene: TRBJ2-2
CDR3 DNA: TGTGCCAGCAGTCTTCCGCCGACAGGGTGGGGCCCCGGGGAGCTGTTTTTT
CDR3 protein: CASSLPPTGWGPGELFF

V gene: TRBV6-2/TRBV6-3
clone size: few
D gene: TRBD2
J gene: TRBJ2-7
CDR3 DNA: TGTGCCAGCAGTTACTCGGCTAGCGGGAGAGGTGAGCAGTACTTC
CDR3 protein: CASSYSASGRGEQYF

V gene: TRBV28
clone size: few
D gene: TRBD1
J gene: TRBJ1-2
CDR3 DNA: TGTGCCACCACGACCGGGACAGCTAACTATGGCTACACCTTC
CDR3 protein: CATTTGTANYGYTF

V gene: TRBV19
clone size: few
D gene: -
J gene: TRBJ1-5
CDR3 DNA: TGTGCCAGTGGCTTCTTGGGCAATCAGCCCCAGCATTTT
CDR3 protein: CASGFLGNQPQHF

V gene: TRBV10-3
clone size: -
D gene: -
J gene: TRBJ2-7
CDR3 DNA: TGTGCCATCAGTGGGGCTTCCGGCGAGATCTACGAGCAGTACTTC
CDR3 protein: CAISGASGEIYEQYF

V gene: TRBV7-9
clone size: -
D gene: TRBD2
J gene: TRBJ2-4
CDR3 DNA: TGTGCCAGCAGCTTAGGGAAACTAGCGGGGCCACGTCTAGCCAAAAACATTCAGTACTTC
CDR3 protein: CASSLGKLAGPRLAKNIQYF

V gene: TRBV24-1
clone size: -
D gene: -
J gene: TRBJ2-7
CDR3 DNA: TGTGCCACCAGTGAAGCCGAGCAGTACTTC
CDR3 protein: CATSEAEQYF

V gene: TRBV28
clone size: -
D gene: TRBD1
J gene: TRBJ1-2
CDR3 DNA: TGTGCCAGCAGCCGTCCCGGGACAGGGACCTATGGCTACACCTTC
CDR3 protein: CASSRPGTGTYGYTF

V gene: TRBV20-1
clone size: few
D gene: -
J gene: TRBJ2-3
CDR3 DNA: TGCAGTGCGGCTAGGGGGACTATCCCCACAGATACGCAGTATTTT
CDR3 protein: CSAARGTIPTDTQYF